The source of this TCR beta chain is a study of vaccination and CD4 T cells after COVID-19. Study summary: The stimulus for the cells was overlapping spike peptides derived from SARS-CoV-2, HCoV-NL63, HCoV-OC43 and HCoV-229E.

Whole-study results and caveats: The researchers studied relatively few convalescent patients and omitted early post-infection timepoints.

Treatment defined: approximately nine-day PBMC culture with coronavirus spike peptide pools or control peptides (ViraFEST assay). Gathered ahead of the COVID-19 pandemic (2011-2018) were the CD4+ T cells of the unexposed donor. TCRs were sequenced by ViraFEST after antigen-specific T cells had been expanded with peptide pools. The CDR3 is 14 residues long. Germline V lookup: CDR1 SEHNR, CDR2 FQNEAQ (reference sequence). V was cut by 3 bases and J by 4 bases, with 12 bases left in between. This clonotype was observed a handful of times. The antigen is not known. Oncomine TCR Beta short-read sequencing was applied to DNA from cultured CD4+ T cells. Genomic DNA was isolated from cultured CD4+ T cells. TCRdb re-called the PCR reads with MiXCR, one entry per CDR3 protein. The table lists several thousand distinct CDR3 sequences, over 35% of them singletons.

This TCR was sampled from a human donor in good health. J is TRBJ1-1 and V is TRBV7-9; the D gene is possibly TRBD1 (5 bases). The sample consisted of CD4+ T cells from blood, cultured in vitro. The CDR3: CASSFTGESTEAFF. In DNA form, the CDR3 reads TGTGCCAGCAGCTTTACAGGAGAGAGCACTGAAGCTTTCTTT.